This entry lists 10 T cell receptor beta chains sequenced from one sample in a study of CD8+CD57+ T cells in acquired aplastic anemia. According to the study, genomic DNA was the template for TCR beta VDJ and CDR3 profiling. TCRdb itself ran the reads through MiXCR, one entry per CDR3 protein. The table shows 150,000 to 170,000 distinct CDR3 sequences, with roughly 54% occurring only once. Patients chosen for sequencing had shown CD8+CD57+ cell expansion by flow cytometry. Sequenced: sorted CD4+, CD8+, or CD8+CD57+ T cells (not recorded which) from PBMCs. The source is a human donor with aplastic anemia.

This clonotype was detected many times. The rearrangement joins TRBV6-4 to TRBJ2-3, with 9 bases fitting TRBD2. This CDR3 comprises 13 residues. Unmatched junction bases numbered 0, after V lost 5 bases and J lost 3 bases. CDR1 is MRHNA, CDR2 SNTAGT, per germline. The CDR3 sequence: CASSLAGTDTQYF. As DNA, the CDR3 is TGTGCCAGCAGTCTAGCGGGGACAGATACGCAGTATTTT.

For this clonotype: A much more abundant neighbour one base away suggests this may be a read error. V and J are TRBV10-3 and TRBJ1-5; D is unresolved. The V gene's germline CDR1 is ENHRY and CDR2 SYGVKD. This CDR3 is 13 amino acids long. The DNA of the CDR3 is TGTGCCACCAGTTACTCACCGGAACAGCCCCAGCATTTT. Amino acid sequence: CATSYSPEQPQHF.

The chain carries TRBV20-1 and TRBJ1-1; TRBD1 matches at 8 bases. Trimming took 1 base from V and 2 from J; bases not matched to a gene: 3. The CDR3 has 14 amino acids. Germline assignment: CDR1 DFQATT and CDR2 SNEGSKA (reference sequence). The CDR3 DNA reads TGCAGTGCTAGAGTAGGACAGGGTAACACTGAAGCTTTCTTT. It yields the protein CSARVGQGNTEAFF.

This clonotype was counted between two and nine times. The chain recombines TRBV24-1 with TRBJ2-3, with D possibly TRBD2 on 5 matching bases. V lost 0 bases and J lost 2, with 8 bases in between. CDR3 length equals 15 residues. Germline values: CDR1 KGHDR, CDR2 SFDVKD. The DNA of the CDR3 is TGTGCCACCAGTGATTTGGGACTGCCCACAGATACGCAGTATTTT. Translated, it gives CATSDLGLPTDTQYF.

The V gene is TRBV25-1, the J gene TRBJ1-6; D is perhaps TRBD1 (5 bases). Germline V gene lookup returns CDR1 MGHDK and CDR2 SYGVNS. The V gene lost 6 bases and the J gene lost 7 bases, with 19 bases spanning the gap. The CDR3 consists of 16 residues. CDR3 sequence: CASSTRGGQGNSPLHF. CDR3 DNA sequence: TGTGCCAGCAGCACCCGAGGTGGGCAGGGAAATTCACCCCTCCACTTT.

With respect to this clonotype: This clone may be a read error of a much larger clone one base away. The chain employs TRBV6-1 and TRBJ2-5, with unresolved D. Looked up from germline, CDR1 is MNHNS and CDR2 is SASEGT. Trimming took 7 bases from V and 2 from J, leaving 11 bases between them. This CDR3 has 13 amino acids. The CDR3, as DNA: TGTGCCAGCAAAGCGCTAGGTCAAGAGACCCAGTACTTC. It codes for CASKALGQETQYF.

CDR3 DNA sequence: TGCAGCGTTGAGGGACTAGCGGGGGGGCCCTACGAGCAGTACTTC. Amino acids: CSVEGLAGGPYEQYF. The rearrangement links TRBV29-1 to TRBJ2-7; 16 bases fit TRBD2. Germline values: CDR1 SQVTM, CDR2 ANQGSEA. J lost 2 bases, V lost 3 bases, and 1 base had no gene match. The CDR3 is made up of 15 amino acids.

This clonotype has more than one count but fewer than ten. This chain connects TRBV19 to TRBJ2-5; D remains ambiguous. Germline lookup yields CDR1 LNHDA and CDR2 SQIVND (reference sequence). The CDR3 sequence is 14 residues long. V gave up 6 bases and J gave up 5 bases, with 16 bases separating them. In DNA, the CDR3 is TGTGCCAGTAGACCATCAGATGCTCGGGAGACCCAGTACTTC. This translates into CASRPSDARETQYF.

The chain recombines TRBV15 with TRBJ2-1; D unresolved. The CDR3 extends over 13 amino acids. Germline loops: CDR1 LNHNV, CDR2 YYDKDF (reference sequence). V was pared by 2 bases and J by 3 bases, with 5 bases between. CDR3: CATSRFGYNEQFF. CDR3 sequence (DNA): TGTGCCACCAGCAGATTTGGCTACAATGAGCAGTTCTTC.

This clonotype was counted ten times or more. The rearrangement links TRBV20-1 to TRBJ1-2; D gene unclear. CDR3 length: 13 amino acids. CDR1 and CDR2 (germline): DFQATT, SNEGSKA (reference sequence). Trimming cost V 3 bases and J 0 bases, with 8 bases left between them. The CDR3 region has the DNA TGCAGTGCTAGTTCAGCCTCTAACTATGGCTACACCTTC. Protein sequence: CSASSASNYGYTF.